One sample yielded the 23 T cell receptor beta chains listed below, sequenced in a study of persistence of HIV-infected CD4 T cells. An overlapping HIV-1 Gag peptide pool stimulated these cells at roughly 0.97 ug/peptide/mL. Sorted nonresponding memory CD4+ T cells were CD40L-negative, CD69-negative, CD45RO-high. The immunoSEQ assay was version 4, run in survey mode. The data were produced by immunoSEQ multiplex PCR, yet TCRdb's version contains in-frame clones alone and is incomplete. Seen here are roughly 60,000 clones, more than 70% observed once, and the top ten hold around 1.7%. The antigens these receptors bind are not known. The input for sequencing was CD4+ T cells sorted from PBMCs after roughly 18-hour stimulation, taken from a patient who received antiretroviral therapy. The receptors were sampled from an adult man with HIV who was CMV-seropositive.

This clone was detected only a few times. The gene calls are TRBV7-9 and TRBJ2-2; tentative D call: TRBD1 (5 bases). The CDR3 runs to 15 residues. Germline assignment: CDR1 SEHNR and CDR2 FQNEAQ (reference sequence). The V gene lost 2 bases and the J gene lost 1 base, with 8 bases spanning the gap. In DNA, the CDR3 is TGTGCCAGCAGCTTAAATACAGGGAACACCGGGGAGCTGTTTTTT. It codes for CASSLNTGNTGELFF.

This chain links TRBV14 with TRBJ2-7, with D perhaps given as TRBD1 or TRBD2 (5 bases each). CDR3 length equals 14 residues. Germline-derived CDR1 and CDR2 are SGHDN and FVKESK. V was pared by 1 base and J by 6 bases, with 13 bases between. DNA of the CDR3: TGTGCCAGCAGCCAAGTGGGGGTTGCGGCCGAGCAGTACTTC. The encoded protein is CASSQVGVAAEQYF.

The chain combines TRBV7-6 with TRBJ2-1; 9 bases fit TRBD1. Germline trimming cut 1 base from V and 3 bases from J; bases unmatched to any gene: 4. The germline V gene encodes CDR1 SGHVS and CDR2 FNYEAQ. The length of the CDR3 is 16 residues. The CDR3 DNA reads TGTGCCAGCAGCTTAGAACCGGGACAGGGCTACAATGAGCAGTTCTTC. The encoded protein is CASSLEPGQGYNEQFF.

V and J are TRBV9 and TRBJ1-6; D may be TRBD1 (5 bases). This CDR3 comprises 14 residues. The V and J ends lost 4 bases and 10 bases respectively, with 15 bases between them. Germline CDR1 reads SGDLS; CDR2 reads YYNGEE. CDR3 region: CASSSRTRESPLHF. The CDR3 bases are TGTGCCAGCAGCTCTCGAACCAGGGAGTCACCCCTCCACTTT.

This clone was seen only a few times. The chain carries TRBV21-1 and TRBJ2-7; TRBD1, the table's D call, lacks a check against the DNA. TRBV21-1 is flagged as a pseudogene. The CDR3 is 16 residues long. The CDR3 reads CASSITTGTGLYEQYF. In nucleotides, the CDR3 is TGTGCCAGCAGCATCACCACCGGGACAGGGCTCTACGAGCAGTACTTC.

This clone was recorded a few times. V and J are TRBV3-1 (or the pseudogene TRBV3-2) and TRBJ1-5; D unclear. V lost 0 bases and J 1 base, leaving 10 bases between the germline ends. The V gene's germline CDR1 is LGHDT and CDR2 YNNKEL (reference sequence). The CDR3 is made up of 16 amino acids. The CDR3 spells CASSQDGRGSNQPQHF. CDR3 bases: TGTGCCAGCAGCCAAGATGGTCGTGGAAGCAATCAGCCCCAGCATTTT.

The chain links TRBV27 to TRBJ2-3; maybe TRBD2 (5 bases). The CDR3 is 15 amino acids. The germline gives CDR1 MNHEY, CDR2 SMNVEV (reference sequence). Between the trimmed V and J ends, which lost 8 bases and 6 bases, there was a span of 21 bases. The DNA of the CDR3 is TGTGCCAGCTCCCCGTGGAGCGGTCGGTGGGATACGCAGTATTTT. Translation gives CASSPWSGRWDTQYF.

The DNA for the CDR3 is TGTGCCAGCAGGGTACAGGGTCCCGGGGAGCTGTTTTTT. Its protein product is CASRVQGPGELFF. The J gene is TRBJ2-2, the V gene TRBV27, with a weak D call TRBD1 (6 bases). The CDR3 has 13 residues. V lost 6 bases and J 6 bases, leaving 11 bases between the germline ends. CDR1 MNHEY and CDR2 SMNVEV come from the germline V gene (reference sequence).

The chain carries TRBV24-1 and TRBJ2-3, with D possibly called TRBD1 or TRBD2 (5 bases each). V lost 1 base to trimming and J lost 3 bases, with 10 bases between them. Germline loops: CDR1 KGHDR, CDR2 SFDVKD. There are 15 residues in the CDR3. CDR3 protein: CATSDFEGPTDTQYF. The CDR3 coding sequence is TGTGCCACCAGTGATTTCGAGGGACCTACAGATACGCAGTATTTT.

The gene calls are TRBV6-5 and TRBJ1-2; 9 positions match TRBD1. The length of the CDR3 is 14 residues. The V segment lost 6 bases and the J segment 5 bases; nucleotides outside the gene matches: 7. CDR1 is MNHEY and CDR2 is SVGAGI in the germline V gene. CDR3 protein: CASSLQGAGYGYTF. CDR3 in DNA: TGTGCCAGCAGCCTACAGGGGGCTGGGTATGGCTACACCTTC.

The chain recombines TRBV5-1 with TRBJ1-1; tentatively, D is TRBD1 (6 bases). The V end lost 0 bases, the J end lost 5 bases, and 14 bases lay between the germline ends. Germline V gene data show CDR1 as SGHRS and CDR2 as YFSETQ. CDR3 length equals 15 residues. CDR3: CASSLGGAEATEAFF. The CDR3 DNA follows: TGCGCCAGCAGCTTGGGGGGGGCGGAAGCGACTGAAGCTTTCTTT.

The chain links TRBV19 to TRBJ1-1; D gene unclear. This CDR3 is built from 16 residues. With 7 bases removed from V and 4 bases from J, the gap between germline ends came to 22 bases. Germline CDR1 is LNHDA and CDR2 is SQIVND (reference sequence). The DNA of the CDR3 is TGTGCCAGTATGGACCGAGGTAGAGGGTCGAGCACTGAAGCTTTCTTT. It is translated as CASMDRGRGSSTEAFF.

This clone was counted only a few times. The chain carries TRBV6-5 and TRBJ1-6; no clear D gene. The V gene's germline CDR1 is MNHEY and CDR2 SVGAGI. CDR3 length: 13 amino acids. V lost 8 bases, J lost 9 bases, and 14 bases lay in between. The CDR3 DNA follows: TGTGCCAGCGGCCTGGGGAGGGCTTCACCCCTCCACTTT. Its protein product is CASGLGRASPLHF.

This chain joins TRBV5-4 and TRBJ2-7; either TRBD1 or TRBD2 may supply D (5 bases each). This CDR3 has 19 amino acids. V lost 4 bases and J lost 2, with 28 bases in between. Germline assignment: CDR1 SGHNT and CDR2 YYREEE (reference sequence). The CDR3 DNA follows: TGTGCCAGCAGCGAGGGTGGGGTGGTGAAGGGACCGACAACCTACGAGCAGTACTTC. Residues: CASSEGGVVKGPTTYEQYF.

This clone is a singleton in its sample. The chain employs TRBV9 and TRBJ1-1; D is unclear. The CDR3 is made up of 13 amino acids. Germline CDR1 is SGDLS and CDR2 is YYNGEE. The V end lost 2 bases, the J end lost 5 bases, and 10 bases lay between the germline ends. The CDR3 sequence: CASSVDGRTEAFF. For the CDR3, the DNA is TGTGCCAGCAGCGTTGACGGGCGGACTGAAGCTTTCTTT.

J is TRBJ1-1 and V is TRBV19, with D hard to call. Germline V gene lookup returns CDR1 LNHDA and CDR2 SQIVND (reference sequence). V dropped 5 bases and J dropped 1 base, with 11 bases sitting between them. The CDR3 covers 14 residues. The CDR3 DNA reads TGTGCCAGTAGTGATGACTCTTCGAACACTGAAGCTTTCTTT. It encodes CASSDDSSNTEAFF.

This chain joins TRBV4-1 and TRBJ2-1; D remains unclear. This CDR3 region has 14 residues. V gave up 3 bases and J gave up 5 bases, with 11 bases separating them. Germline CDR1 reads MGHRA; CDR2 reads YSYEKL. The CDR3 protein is CASSQVSLNNEQFF. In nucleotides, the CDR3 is TGCGCCAGCAGCCAGGTCTCCTTAAACAATGAGCAGTTCTTC.

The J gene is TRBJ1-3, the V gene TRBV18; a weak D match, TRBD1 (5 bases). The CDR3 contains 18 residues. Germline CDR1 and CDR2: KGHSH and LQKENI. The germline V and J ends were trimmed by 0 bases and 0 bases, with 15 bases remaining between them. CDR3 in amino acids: CASSPPMSGGSSGNTIYF. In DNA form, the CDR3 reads TGTGCCAGCTCACCACCGATGTCGGGGGGTAGCTCTGGAAACACCATATATTTT.

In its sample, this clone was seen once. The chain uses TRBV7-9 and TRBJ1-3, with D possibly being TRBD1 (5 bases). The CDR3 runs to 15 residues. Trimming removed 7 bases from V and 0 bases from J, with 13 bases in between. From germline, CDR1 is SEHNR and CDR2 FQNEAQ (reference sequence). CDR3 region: CASTKTVSSGNTIYF. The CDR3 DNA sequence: TGTGCCAGCACCAAGACAGTGAGCTCTGGAAACACCATATATTTT.

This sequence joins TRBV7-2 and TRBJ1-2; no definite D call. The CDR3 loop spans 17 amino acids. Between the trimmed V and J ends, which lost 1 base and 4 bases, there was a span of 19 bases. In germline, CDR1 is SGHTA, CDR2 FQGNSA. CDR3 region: CASSLVVAWNEGYGYTF. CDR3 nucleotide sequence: TGTGCCAGCAGCTTAGTAGTAGCTTGGAACGAAGGCTATGGCTACACCTTC.

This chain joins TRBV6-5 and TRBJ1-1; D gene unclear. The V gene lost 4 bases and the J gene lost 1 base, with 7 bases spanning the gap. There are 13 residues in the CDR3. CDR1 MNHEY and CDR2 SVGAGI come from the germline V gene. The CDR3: CASSLPGNTEAFF. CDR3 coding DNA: TGTGCCAGCAGTTTACCGGGGAACACTGAAGCTTTCTTT.

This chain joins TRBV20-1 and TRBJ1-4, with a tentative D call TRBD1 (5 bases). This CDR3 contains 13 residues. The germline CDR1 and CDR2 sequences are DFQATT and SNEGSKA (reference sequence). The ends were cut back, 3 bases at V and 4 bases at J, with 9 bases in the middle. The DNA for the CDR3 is TGCAGTGCTAGTGGGGGGGTTAATGAAAAACTGTTTTTT. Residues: CSASGGVNEKLFF.

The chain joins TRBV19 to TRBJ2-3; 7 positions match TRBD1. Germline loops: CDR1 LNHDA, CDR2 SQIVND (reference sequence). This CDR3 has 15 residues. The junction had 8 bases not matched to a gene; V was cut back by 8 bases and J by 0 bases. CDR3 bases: TGTGCCAGTCGAAGACAGGGCACCAGCACAGATACGCAGTATTTT. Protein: CASRRQGTSTDTQYF.